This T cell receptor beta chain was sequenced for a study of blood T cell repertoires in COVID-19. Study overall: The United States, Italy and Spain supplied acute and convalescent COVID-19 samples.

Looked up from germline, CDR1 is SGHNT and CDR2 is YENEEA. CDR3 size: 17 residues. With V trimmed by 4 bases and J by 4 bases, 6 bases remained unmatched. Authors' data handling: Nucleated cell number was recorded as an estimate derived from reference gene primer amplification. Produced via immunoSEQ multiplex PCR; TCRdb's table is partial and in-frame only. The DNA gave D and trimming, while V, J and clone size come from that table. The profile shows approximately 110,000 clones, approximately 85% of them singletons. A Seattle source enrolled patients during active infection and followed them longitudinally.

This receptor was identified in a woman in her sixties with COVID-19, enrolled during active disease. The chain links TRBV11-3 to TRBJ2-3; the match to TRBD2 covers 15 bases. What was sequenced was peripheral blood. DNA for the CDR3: TGTGCCAGCAGCTCACCCAGGACTAGCGGGGGGGCAGATACGCAGTATTTT. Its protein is CASSSPRTSGGADTQYF.